This TCR beta chain was identified in a study of blood T cells in healthy people across ages. The authors ran a second PCR of about 6 to 11 cycles using a sample-barcoded 5' primer and a J-beta primer mix. TCRdb re-called the 5' RACE reads through MiXCR, storing one row per CDR3 protein. Counted here are approximately 400,000 distinct CDR3 sequences, about 55% occurring once; the ten biggest clones make up around 49%. Healthy Caucasian individuals from Russia aged about 6 to 95 were enrolled as donors. V lost 4 bases to trimming and J lost 0 bases, with 10 bases between them. CDR1 is SGHDN and CDR2 is FVKESK in the germline V gene. This CDR3 spans 14 amino acids.

This chain connects TRBV14 to TRBJ2-7; TRBD1 is a possible D gene (6 bases). The clonotype comes from a man aged 55 to 70 in good health. The source material was blood. Here the CDR3 DNA reads TGTGCCAGCAGCCCGCGGACAGTCTCCTACGAGCAGTACTTC. It specifies CASSPRTVSYEQYF.